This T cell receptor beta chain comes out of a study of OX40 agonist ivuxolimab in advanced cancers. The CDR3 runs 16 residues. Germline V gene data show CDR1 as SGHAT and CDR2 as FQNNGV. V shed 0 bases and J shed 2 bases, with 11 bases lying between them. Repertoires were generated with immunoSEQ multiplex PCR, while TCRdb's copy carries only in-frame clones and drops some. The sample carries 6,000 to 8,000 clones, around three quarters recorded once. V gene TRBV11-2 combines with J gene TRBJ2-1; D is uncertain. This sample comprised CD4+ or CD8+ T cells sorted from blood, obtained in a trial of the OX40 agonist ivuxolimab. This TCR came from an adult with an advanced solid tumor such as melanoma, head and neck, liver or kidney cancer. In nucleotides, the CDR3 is TGTGCCAGCAGCTTAGATCCCTTGAACCCCTACAATGAGCAGTTCTTC. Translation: CASSLDPLNPYNEQFF.